The entry below describes one TCR beta chain. Its antigen is unknown. The sample holds no much larger clone one base away, and base qualities are not on file. CDR1 and CDR2, looked up from the germline V gene (reference sequence), are MNHEY and SMNVEV. Taken from cysteine to phenylalanine, the CDR3 has 13 residues. This entry keeps only the CDR3 DNA: 39 bases, framed from base 1. V ends up 7 bases short and J 8 bases short, with an unmatched junction base count of 6. The sample belongs to a study of PD-L1 blockade in urothelial cancer listed by TCRdb under 2017. Context from the whole study: Every patient began therapy around 2014 and was given atezolizumab 1,200 mg intravenously every 3 weeks. About 90% of the roughly 29 patients were identified as males with urothelial cancer of bladder origin, and a prior smoking history was reported by 18 of 29 patients. Patients had an ECOG performance status of 0 or 1 and had received between 0 and 3 prior chemotherapy regimens. Blood samples were analyzed 3 weeks after the start of treatment (second dose) and 6 weeks after the start of treatment. Blood samples gave median yields of around 140,000 T cells and around 88,000 unique TCRs, along with a median clonality of 0.080. Somatic, immune and clinical correlates of response to PD-L1 blockade with atezolizumab in urothelial cancer were the focus of an exploratory multi-omic analysis. Pretreatment tumor samples and matched peripheral blood, collected serially before and after atezolizumab treatment, underwent TCR sequencing. Progression-free survival longer than 6 months counted as durable clinical benefit, and TCR features were additionally tested against both progression-free and overall survival. Whole exome sequencing and RNA sequencing of pretreatment tumors were performed alongside TCR sequencing in the same patients. Durable clinical benefit was achieved by nine patients but not by the remaining 20. Over 28 patients had pretreatment blood TCR-seq, roughly 24 had at least one posttreatment blood collection, and roughly 24 had tumor TCR-seq.

The time point label, as the study defines it: pretreatment peripheral blood. The cohort comprised more than 25 patients with locally advanced or metastatic urothelial carcinoma treated at Memorial Sloan Kettering on a trial protocol. Peripheral blood mononuclear cells were collected pretreatment and during treatment, with between 1 and 8 total time points per patient. The Qiagen DNeasy Blood extraction kit was used to purify genomic DNA from total PBMCs and from tumor samples. PBMCs were collected pretreatment and during treatment, and were isolated and stored as previously described. Synthetic TCR analog templates were spiked into each PCR to estimate absolute template abundance from read counts. The immunoSEQ assay used bias-controlled V and J gene primers to amplify TCRbeta CDR3 regions from genomic DNA. Sequencing of rearranged TCRbeta segments was performed at approximately 20X coverage. As for how the authors treated the data: Clustering was used to correct sequencing errors, and CDR3s were annotated against IMGT to assign V, D and J genes. Downstream analyses used only productive TCRbeta rearrangements and left out out-of-frame or stop-codon sequences. To compute clonality, Shannon entropy was normalized by the log of the number of unique productive sequences and then subtracted from one. Fisher's exact test with Benjamini-Hochberg correction, at a threshold of adjusted p below 0.01, was used to find clones that differed between time points or between blood and tumor. Drawn from immuneACCESS, this table holds only the in-frame rearrangements with V and J called that TCRdb kept. Clones are partly lost; checked studies trace under half to an unresolved V gene and leave the rest unexplained. Clone size and the V and J calls come from that table; the DNA yielded D and trimming. The sample includes 50,000 to 55,000 clones, with about four fifths observed a single time. The ten largest clones take up roughly 1.3% of the sample.

The full study reports these points: Small sample size (n ≈ 30) and many exploratory analyses mean the results are intended to be hypothesis-generating. A pretreatment peripheral blood TCR clonality below the median was linked to improved progression-free and overall survival. Patients with durable benefit showed greater expansion of tumor-associated TCR clones in peripheral blood 3 weeks after starting treatment (n of about 20, p = 0.022).

This clonotype was obtained from a man aged 45-65 years with urothelial cancer. This material consisted of PBMCs, taken around atezolizumab (anti-PD-L1) treatment. The chain uses TRBV27 and TRBJ2-4, with 9 bases aligning to TRBD1. The nucleotides are TGTGCCAGCACCCGGACAGGGGAGGACATTCAGTACTTC. It translates to CASTRTGEDIQYF.